This T cell receptor beta chain was sequenced in a study of graft-versus-host responses after intestinal transplantation. The CDR3 spans 12 residues. Germline V CDR1 and CDR2: MNHNY, SVGAGI (reference sequence). V shed 6 bases and J shed 2 bases, with 8 bases lying between them. Both intraepithelial and lamina propria lymphocytes were released by processing graft tissue. Assay: immunoSEQ multiplex PCR; the TCRdb copy retains only in-frame clones and omits some. The sample has some 29,000 clones; 65% to 80% are singletons. The clonotype originates from a human patient who received an intestinal transplant, so some T cells may come from the graft donor. V gene TRBV6-6 combines with J gene TRBJ2-7; D uncertain. This specimen consisted of ileum tissue, obtained 98 days after intestinal transplantation. This chain's CDR3 is CASSSGPYEQYF. CDR3 in DNA: TGTGCCAGCAGCTCCGGACCCTACGAGCAGTACTTC.